These 5 T cell receptor beta chains were sequenced from one sample in a study of molecular identifiers for immune sequencing clone quantification (dated by TCRdb to the late 2010s). Receptors were amplified or captured by PCR. TCRdb names NextSeq 500 as the instrument used. TCRdb reran the public reads through fastp at Q25 and MiXCR, keeping productive beta chains. When rows share a CDR3 protein, they turn into one entry using the most common DNA and genes. This sample holds 460,000 or so distinct CDR3 sequences; around 25% were observed only once. The ten largest clones represent roughly 0.77% of the sample. Sequencing used naive CD8+ T cells from blood, with Jurkat cell RNA spiked in. Explained via the paper, the cell subset or site label denotes: FACS-sorted CD8+CD4-CCR7+CD45RA+ naive T cells. The source is a human donor in good health. Some libraries in this study had Jurkat cell RNA spiked in.

Note on this clonotype: Germline is not matched at one junction end, which may reflect a read error. The chain uses TRBV13 and TRBJ2-5; 7 bases fit TRBD2. Germline CDR1 PRHDT, CDR2 FYEKMQ (reference sequence). CDR3 length: 15 residues. CDR3 bases: TGTGCCGGCAGCTTCCTCGGGACTACGTCCGAGACCCAGTACTTC. Protein sequence: CAGSFLGTTSETQYF.

Many counts were recorded for this clonotype. The chain combines TRBV5-1 with TRBJ1-4; 7 bases are a match to TRBD1. CDR1 is SGHRS, CDR2 YFSETQ, per germline. Losses at the gene ends were 2 bases for V and 11 bases for J; bases not matched to a gene: 21. The CDR3 runs to 18 residues. CDR3 DNA sequence: TGCGCCAGCAGCTTTAACAGGGGCGACTTTCGACCTCCTTGGAAACTGTTTTTT. Amino acid sequence: CASSFNRGDFRPPWKLFF.

For this clonotype: The germline gene is not matched at one end of the junction; a read error may be the cause. The chain recombines TRBV7-9 with TRBJ2-5, with D perhaps matching TRBD2 (6 bases). The CDR3 totals 17 residues. CDR1 and CDR2 (germline): SEHNR, FQNEAQ (reference sequence). The CDR3 region is CAGSSSRDSLREETQYF. The CDR3 DNA is TGTGCCGGCAGCTCATCTAGGGACTCACTGCGGGAAGAGACCCAGTACTTC.

A word on this clonotype: An end of the junction differs from the germline gene, which may be a read error. This rearrangement joins TRBV10-3 to TRBJ1-6; D gene uncertain. From germline, CDR1 is ENHRY and CDR2 SYGVKD. The CDR3 sequence is 12 residues long. CDR3 DNA: TGTGCCATCAGTGCCTTAAATTCCCCCCTCCCCTTT. Amino acid sequence: CAISALNSPLPF.

The rearrangement uses TRBV4-1 and TRBJ1-1, with unresolved D. Germline CDR1 is MGHRA and CDR2 is YSYEKL. The V end lost 0 bases, the J end lost 7 bases, and 9 bases lay between the germline ends. This CDR3 contains 13 residues. CDR3 region: CASSQDGTVEAFF. DNA of the CDR3: TGCGCCAGCAGCCAAGATGGTACAGTTGAAGCTTTCTTT.